The clone carrying this T cell receptor (beta chain) has more than one count but fewer than ten. As yet, its antigen is unknown. Healthy individuals who donated bone marrow served as the donors. The data were taken from a study of cytomegalovirus exposure and HLA in healthy donors. Notes on the study in general: In a later analysis, CMV-associated beta chains were mostly HLA-associated, it appeared. 150 to 200 TCR beta chains were listed as cytomegalovirus-associated.

PCR involved 60 Vbeta and 13 Jbeta primers. Profiled with immunoSEQ multiplex PCR; TCRdb holds only in-frame clones, not every one. Of under 95,000 clones in the sample, under 9% were seen once. Trimming left V 7 bases short and J 7 bases short, with 7 bases between. The CDR3 sequence is 10 residues long. CDR1 and CDR2 from the germline V gene are MNHNS and SASEGT. The TCR sequence derives from a man between 50 and 59 years old in good health and CMV-seronegative. Sequencing was carried out using PBMCs. This chain connects TRBV6-1 to TRBJ1-2; possibly TRBD1 for D (5 bases). CDR3 bases: TGTGCCAGCACAGGGTTTGGCTACACCTTC. Its protein product is CASTGFGYTF.